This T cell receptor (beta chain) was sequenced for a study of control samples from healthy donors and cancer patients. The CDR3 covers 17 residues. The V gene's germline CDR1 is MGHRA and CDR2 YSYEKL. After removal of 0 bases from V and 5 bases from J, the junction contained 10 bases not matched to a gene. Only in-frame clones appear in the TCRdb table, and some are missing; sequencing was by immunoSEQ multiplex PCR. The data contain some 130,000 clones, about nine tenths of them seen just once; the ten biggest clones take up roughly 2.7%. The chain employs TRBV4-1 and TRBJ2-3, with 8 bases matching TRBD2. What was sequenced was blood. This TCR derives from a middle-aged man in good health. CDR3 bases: TGCGCCAGCAGCCAAGAAGGCGGGGGGCCTTATGGAGATACGCAGTATTTT. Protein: CASSQEGGGPYGDTQYF.